This T cell receptor (beta chain) is drawn from a study of T cell repertoires in cytomegalovirus infection. Study as a whole: Matching HLA type and CMV infection were both indicated by public TCR beta signatures. Whole-study findings and limits: The study found HLA-C-restricted CMV-specific TCR beta clonotypes dominating the ex vivo response. Cumulative public TCR beta family frequency identified CMV carriers with the relevant HLA.

TCRdb recomputed calls from the reads with MiXCR, one row per CDR3 protein. In the table there are around 350,000 distinct CDR3 sequences, 18% of which are singletons. This CDR3 is built from 13 residues. Trimming pared 3 bases from V and 1 base from J, leaving 4 bases between. To note about this clonotype: Its antigen is still unknown.

This chain connects TRBV12-3 or TRBV12-4 to TRBJ2-1; D ambiguous. Sequencing input: PBMCs. This TCR came from a human donor in good health (CMV status not recorded). Some clones in this sample may be carry-over from other donors' samples. As DNA, the CDR3 is TGTGCCAGCAGTTTTCTTTCCTACAATGAGCAGTTCTTC. The encoded protein is CASSFLSYNEQFF.